These 9 T cell receptor beta chains were sequenced from one sample in a study of T cells expressing NK-cell markers. Using the 5' RACE reads, TCRdb records one entry per CDR3 protein without DNA. The sample has about half a million distinct CDR3 sequences. Material for sequencing was blood T cells: a sorted CD56 or NKG2C T cell subset, CD4+ or CD8+ T cells, or bulk PBMC T cells (not recorded which). Receptors were obtained from a woman aged 45-60 years in good health.

This sequence joins TRBV12-3 or TRBV12-4 and TRBJ2-7; the D gene TCRdb calls, TRBD2, cannot be checked with no DNA. There are 13 residues in the CDR3. This CDR3 reads CASGGPNNYEQYF.

This chain joins TRBV11-3 and TRBJ2-1; the D call from TCRdb, TRBD2, cannot be confirmed without DNA. The CDR3 is made up of 15 amino acids. Germline lookup yields CDR1 SGHNT and CDR2 YENEEA. CDR3 residues: CASSVAGGKANEQFF.

This chain links TRBV12-5 with TRBJ1-6. The germline CDR1 and CDR2 sequences are LGHNT and FRNRAP. The CDR3 spans 20 residues. This CDR3 is CASGLERQGLQKASNSPLHF.

The V call is TRBV10-2, the J call TRBJ2-3; TCRdb outputs TRBD1, but without DNA this stays unchecked. The CDR3 consists of 12 residues. CDR1 and CDR2 (germline): WSHSY, SAAADI. The CDR3 region is CASSLTVDTQYF.

The chain combines TRBV9 with TRBJ2-1; TCRdb's D call of TRBD1 is untestable without DNA. Germline-derived CDR1 and CDR2 are SGDLS and YYNGEE. The CDR3 extends over 16 amino acids. CDR3 in amino acids: CASSVGGQGPENEQFF. Drawing the rest from reference TRBV9 and TRBJ2-1, the complete variable domain is DSGVTQTPKHLITATGQRVTLRCSPRSGDLSVYWYQQSLDQGLQFLIQYYNGEERAKGNILERFSAQQFPDLHSELNLSSLELGDSALYFCASSVGGQGPENEQFFGPGTRLTVL.

Here the CDR3 reads CASSSADKDNEQFF. The chain combines TRBV6-2 or TRBV6-3 with TRBJ2-1. The CDR3 spans 14 residues. The germline V gene encodes CDR1 MNHEY and CDR2 SVGEGT.

V is TRBV12-5 and J is TRBJ2-1; TCRdb selects TRBD1, and the lack of DNA leaves this call unchecked. The CDR3 loop spans 13 amino acids. CDR1 LGHNT and CDR2 FRNRAP come from the germline V gene. This chain's CDR3 is CASGKRQYNEQFF.

The chain couples TRBV15 to TRBJ2-4; there is no DNA to check the TCRdb D call of TRBD2. This CDR3 is 15 amino acids long. In germline, CDR1 is LNHNV, CDR2 YYDKDF (reference sequence). The CDR3 reads CATSPPARAQNIQYF.

The J gene is TRBJ2-2, the V gene TRBV10-2; the D call from TCRdb, TRBD2, cannot be confirmed without DNA. This CDR3 region has 13 residues. Per the germline V gene, CDR1 is WSHSY and CDR2 is SAAADI. The chain's CDR3 is CASRQASAGELFF.